The present entry profiles one T cell receptor beta chain with its context. Antigen: not known. Method: immunoSEQ multiplex PCR; TCRdb's copy keeps in-frame clones and lacks some. The sample contains approximately 2.3 million clones, approximately 95% of which appear only once. Per germline, CDR1 SGHNT and CDR2 YYREEE (reference sequence). The CDR3 is 16 amino acids. V was pared by 3 bases and J by 0 bases, with 15 bases between. The data derive from a study of shared clonotypes between healthy human individuals. The study enrolled healthy HIV-negative adults without recent acute infections or vaccinations as donors. It was into CD45RA+ naive and CD45RA-negative memory subsets that the CD4+ cells were split. Study-wide results and limits: Specimens sampled were limited to blood, with tissue repertoires likely differing.

The clonotype originates from a man between 18 and 35 years old in good health. Some clones in this sample may be carry-over from other donors' samples. Material for sequencing was naive CD4+ T cells from PBMCs. Subset reported: CD45RA+ positively selected. The rearrangement joins TRBV5-4 to TRBJ2-5; D is possibly TRBD1 or TRBD2 (6 bases each). The CDR3 region has the DNA TGTGCCAGCAGCTCCCGACTAGGGGGAAACCAAGAGACCCAGTACTTC. Translation: CASSSRLGGNQETQYF.